Here is one T cell receptor (beta chain) with its context. The antigen is not known. The sample originates from a study of shared clonotypes between healthy human individuals. The data were produced by immunoSEQ multiplex PCR, yet TCRdb's version contains in-frame clones alone and is incomplete. Altogether roughly 1,000,000 clones are present, approximately 80% being singletons, with the ten largest covering 0.4% to 0.55%. The V gene lost 5 bases and the J gene lost 4 bases, with 9 bases spanning the gap. This CDR3 spans 14 amino acids. Germline assignment: CDR1 SGHTA and CDR2 FQGTGA. Findings and limits, study-wide: When naive CD4 clonotypes were compared across a few donors, approximately 5% were shared.

This chain links TRBV7-3 with TRBJ2-6; unclear D gene. Material for sequencing was memory CD4+ T cells from PBMCs. The subset here: CD45RA-negative fraction. The sequence was collected from a man between 18 and 35 years old in good health. Some clones in this sample may be carry-over from other donors' samples. The CDR3 reads CASSSSGGANVLTF. CDR3 nucleotides: TGTGCCAGCAGCAGTTCCGGCGGGGCCAACGTCCTGACTTTC.